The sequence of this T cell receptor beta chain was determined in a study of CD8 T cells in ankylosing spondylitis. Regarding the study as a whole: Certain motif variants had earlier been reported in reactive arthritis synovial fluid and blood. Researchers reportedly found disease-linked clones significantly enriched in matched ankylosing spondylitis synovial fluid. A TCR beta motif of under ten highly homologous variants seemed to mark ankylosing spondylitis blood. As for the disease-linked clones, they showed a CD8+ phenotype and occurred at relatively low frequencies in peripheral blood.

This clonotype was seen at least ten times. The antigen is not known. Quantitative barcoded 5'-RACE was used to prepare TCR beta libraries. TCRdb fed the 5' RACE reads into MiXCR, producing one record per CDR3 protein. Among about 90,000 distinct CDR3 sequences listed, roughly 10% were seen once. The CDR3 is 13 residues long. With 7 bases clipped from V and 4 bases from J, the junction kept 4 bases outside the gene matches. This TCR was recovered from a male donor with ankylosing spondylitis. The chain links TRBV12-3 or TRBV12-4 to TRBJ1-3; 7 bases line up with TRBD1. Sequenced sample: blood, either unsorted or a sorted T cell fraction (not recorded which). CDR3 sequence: CASTEGQGNTIYF. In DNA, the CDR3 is TGTGCCAGCACCGAGGGACAGGGAAACACCATATATTTT.